The 13 T cell receptor beta chains below all came from one sample that was sequenced in a study of T cell responses to AZD1222 COVID-19 vaccine. The assay was immunoSEQ multiplex PCR, and TCRdb's table has in-frame clones only and misses some. The sample has roughly 58,000 clones, roughly 89% seen once. Sequenced material: peripheral blood, taken 28 days after the second AZD1222 dose. All receptors derive from an adult who received the AZD1222 COVID-19 vaccine.

The table lists this clone with a count of one. The J gene is TRBJ1-2, the V gene TRBV2; the D is unclear. This CDR3 is built from 12 residues. The V gene lost 3 bases and the J gene lost 5 bases, with 7 bases spanning the gap. Germline CDR1 and CDR2: SNHLY and FYNNEI. This chain's CDR3 is CASSETLYGYTF. CDR3 DNA sequence: TGTGCCAGCAGTGAGACCCTTTATGGCTACACCTTC.

The V and J genes are TRBV6-2 or TRBV6-3 and TRBJ2-7; 7 bases are a match to TRBD1. Losses at the gene ends were 2 bases for V and 2 bases for J; bases not matched to a gene: 6. This CDR3 region has 15 residues. Germline lookup yields CDR1 MNHEY and CDR2 SVGEGT. CDR3 protein: CASSYGTVSTYEQYF. Written as DNA, the CDR3 is TGTGCCAGCAGTTACGGGACAGTGTCAACCTACGAGCAGTACTTC.

The rearrangement links TRBV19 to TRBJ2-6; D remains ambiguous. Trimming took off 3 bases at V and 0 bases at J, with 6 bases between the two ends. The CDR3 has 15 amino acids. Per the germline V gene, CDR1 is LNHDA and CDR2 is SQIVND (reference sequence). CDR3 in DNA: TGTGCCAGTAGTATTCCCTCCTCTGGGGCCAACGTCCTGACTTTC. It encodes CASSIPSSGANVLTF. The entire variable domain, with the rest obtained from reference TRBV19 and TRBJ2-6, is as follows: DGGITQSPKYLFRKEGQNVTLSCEQNLNHDAMYWYRQDPGQGLRLIYYSQIVNDFQKGDIAEGYSVSREKKESFPLTVTSAQKNPTAFYLCASSIPSSGANVLTFGAGSRLTVL.

This chain connects TRBV6-5 to TRBJ2-7; D unresolved. The CDR3 sequence is 15 residues long. The germline V and J ends were trimmed by 4 bases and 0 bases, with 13 bases remaining between them. Germline V gives CDR1 MNHEY, CDR2 SVGAGI. The CDR3 coding sequence is TGTGCCAGCAGTTCCTCTGGCGGACCCTCCTACGAGCAGTACTTC. Its translation is CASSSSGGPSYEQYF.

CDR3 region: CAIQGAGNEKLFF. CDR3 DNA: TGTGCCATACAGGGGGCGGGTAATGAAAAACTGTTTTTT. The chain links TRBV30 to TRBJ1-4, with 9 positions matching TRBD1. The V gene end was trimmed by 8 bases and the J gene end by 4 bases; junction bases not matched to a gene: 5. CDR3 length: 13 amino acids. Germline CDR1 reads GTSNPN; CDR2 reads SVGIG (reference sequence). The whole variable domain, remainder taken from reference TRBV30 and TRBJ1-4, is SQTIHQWPATLVQPVGSPLSLECTVEGTSNPNLYWYRQAAGRGLQLLFYSVGIGQISSEVPQNLSASRPQDRQFILSSKKLLLSDSGFYLCAIQGAGNEKLFFGSGTQLSVL.

The V call is TRBV6-5, the J call TRBJ2-7, with TRBD1 identical over 9 bases. Germline assignment: CDR1 MNHEY and CDR2 SVGAGI. J was trimmed by 5 bases and V by 2 bases; bases with no gene match: 10. There are 16 residues in the CDR3. In nucleotides, the CDR3 is TGTGCCAGCAGTTACATTGAGGGACAGGGTATACACGAGCAGTACTTC. Its protein is CASSYIEGQGIHEQYF.

The chain's CDR3 is CASSEGGASLVEQYF. CDR3 nucleotides: TGCGCCAGCAGTGAAGGGGGGGCCTCCCTTGTCGAGCAGTACTTC. The gene calls are TRBV10-1 and TRBJ2-7, with D possibly matching TRBD2 (7 bases). CDR1 WNHNN and CDR2 SYGVQD come from the germline V gene (reference sequence). Trimming left V 3 bases short and J 6 bases short, with 18 bases between. The CDR3 consists of 15 residues.

This chain uses TRBV7-2 with TRBJ2-1; TRBD2 agrees at 8 bases. Looked up from germline, CDR1 is SGHTA and CDR2 is FQGNSA. CDR3 size: 14 residues. V shed 1 base, J shed 9 bases, and the junction held 5 bases outside the gene matches. The CDR3 sequence: CASSLDLSGTEQFF. DNA of the CDR3: TGTGCCAGCAGCTTAGACCTTAGCGGGACTGAGCAGTTCTTC.

The rearrangement links TRBV20-1 to TRBJ2-7; D is perhaps TRBD1 (6 bases). CDR1 is DFQATT and CDR2 is SNEGSKA in the germline V gene (reference sequence). The CDR3 loop spans 12 amino acids. Trimming cost V 3 bases and J 2 bases, with 8 bases left between them. CDR3 sequence reads: CSASRTAYEQYF. The CDR3 nucleotides are TGCAGTGCTAGTAGGACAGCCTACGAGCAGTACTTC.

The genes are TRBV29-1 and TRBJ2-7; D gene uncertain. The germline V gene has CDR1 SQVTM and CDR2 ANQGSEA. Trimming removed 4 bases from V and 3 bases from J, with 16 bases in between. This CDR3 has 14 amino acids. The CDR3 protein is CSVVAPESHYEQYF. CDR3 DNA sequence: TGCAGCGTTGTGGCCCCAGAGTCCCACTACGAGCAGTACTTC.

The chain recombines TRBV6-5 with TRBJ2-7; the D is unclear. V shed 0 bases and J shed 6 bases, with 12 bases lying between them. Per germline, CDR1 MNHEY and CDR2 SVGAGI. This CDR3 comprises 14 residues. DNA of the CDR3: TGTGCCAGCAGTTACTCGGGCAGGAAGTCCGAGCAGTACTTC. Translating gives CASSYSGRKSEQYF.

V and J are TRBV9 and TRBJ1-1; no reliable D call. The CDR3 contains 12 residues. Germline CDR1 SGDLS, CDR2 YYNGEE. V was clipped by 0 bases and J by 6 bases, with 6 bases between them. This CDR3 reads CASSVGGAEAFF. CDR3 DNA sequence: TGTGCCAGCAGCGTAGGAGGAGCTGAAGCTTTCTTT.

V is TRBV6-5 and J is TRBJ1-1; D not resolved. V shed 6 bases and J shed 1 base, with 9 bases lying between them. Germline V CDR1 and CDR2: MNHEY, SVGAGI. The CDR3 is 13 residues long. The CDR3 sequence is CASRTQTNTEAFF. The DNA of the CDR3 is TGTGCCAGCAGAACACAGACGAACACTGAAGCTTTCTTT.